The TCR beta chain under discussion was sequenced for a study of neurological immune-mediated disorders. About the study: Relapsing-remitting disease was seen in 31 of the 34 multiple sclerosis patients, and secondary progressive disease was seen in 3.

This clonotype was observed at least ten times. 5'RACE with 10-nucleotide random UMIs generated the cDNA. TCRdb passed the 5' RACE reads through MiXCR, listing each CDR3 protein once. The sample records about 120,000 distinct CDR3 sequences, about 3.4% being singletons. The sequenced material came from PBMCs. The clonotype comes from a young woman with multiple sclerosis.

This chain's CDR3 is CASSYSRAPGGAFF. The DNA of the CDR3 is TGTGCCAGCAGTTACTCCCGGGCCCCGGGCGGAGCTTTCTTT. This chain links TRBV6-5 with TRBJ1-1; no reliable D call. This CDR3 contains 14 residues. Germline V gene sequence: CDR1 MNHEY, CDR2 SVGAGI. Trimming stripped 0 bases from V and 10 bases from J, with 15 bases between.